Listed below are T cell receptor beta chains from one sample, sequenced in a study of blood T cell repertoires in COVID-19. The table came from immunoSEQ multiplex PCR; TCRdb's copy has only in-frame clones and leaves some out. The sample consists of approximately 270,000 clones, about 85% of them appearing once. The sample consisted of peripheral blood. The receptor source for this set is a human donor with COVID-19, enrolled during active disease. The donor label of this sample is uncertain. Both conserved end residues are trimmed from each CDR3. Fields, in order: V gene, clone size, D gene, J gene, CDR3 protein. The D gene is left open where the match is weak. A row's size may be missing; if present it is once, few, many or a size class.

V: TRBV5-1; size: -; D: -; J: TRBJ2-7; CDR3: ASSLIPQDYNEQY
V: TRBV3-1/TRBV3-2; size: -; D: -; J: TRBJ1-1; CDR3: ASSQAGQGPTEAF
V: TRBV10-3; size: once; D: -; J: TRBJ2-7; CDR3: AISESAGAQNFYEQY
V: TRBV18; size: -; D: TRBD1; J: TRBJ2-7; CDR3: ASSLGTGAYEQY
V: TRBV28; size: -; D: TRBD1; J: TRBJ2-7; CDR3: ASRLTGGEQY
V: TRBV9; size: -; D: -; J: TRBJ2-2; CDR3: ASSPGTSNTGELF
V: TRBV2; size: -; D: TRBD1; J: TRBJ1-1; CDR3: ASTVLDRANTEAF
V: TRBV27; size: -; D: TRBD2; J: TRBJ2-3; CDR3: ASSPRLAEIPLDTQY
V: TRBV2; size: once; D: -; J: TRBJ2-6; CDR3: ASSDWRRRSPGANVLT
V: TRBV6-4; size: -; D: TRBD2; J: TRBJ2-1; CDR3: ASSESLAGLNEQF
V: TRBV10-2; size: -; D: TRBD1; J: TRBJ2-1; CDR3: ASSESTGVREQF
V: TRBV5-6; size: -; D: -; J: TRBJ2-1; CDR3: ASSLLVEVGGNEQF
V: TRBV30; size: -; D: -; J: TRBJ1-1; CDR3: AWRERGYDAEAF
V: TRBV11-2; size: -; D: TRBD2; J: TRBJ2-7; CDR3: ASSLGLAGIGGDYEQY
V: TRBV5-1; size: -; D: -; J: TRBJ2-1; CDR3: ASSFPGLQNEQF
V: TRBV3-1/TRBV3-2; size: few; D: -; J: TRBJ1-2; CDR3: ASSLEGGQLPSRGYT
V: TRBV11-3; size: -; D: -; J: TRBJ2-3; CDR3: ASSLGGIADTQY
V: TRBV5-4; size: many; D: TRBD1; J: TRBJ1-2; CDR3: ASSAGQGVTTSYGYT
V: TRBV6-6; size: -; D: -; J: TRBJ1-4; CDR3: ASSYAADEKLF
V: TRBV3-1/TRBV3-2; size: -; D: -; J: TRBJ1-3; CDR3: ASSQAGAGNTIY
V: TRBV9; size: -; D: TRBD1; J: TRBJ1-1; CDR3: ASSPRQGATEAF
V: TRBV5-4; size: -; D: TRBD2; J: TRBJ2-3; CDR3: ASSLASGSTDTQY
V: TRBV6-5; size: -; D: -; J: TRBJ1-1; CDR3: ASKPRGSMNTEAF
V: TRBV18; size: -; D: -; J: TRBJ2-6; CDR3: ASSPITGANVLT
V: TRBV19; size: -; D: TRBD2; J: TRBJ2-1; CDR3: ASSTTNLPLAGRYNEQF
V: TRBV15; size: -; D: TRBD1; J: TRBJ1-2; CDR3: ATSRGQNQINYGYT
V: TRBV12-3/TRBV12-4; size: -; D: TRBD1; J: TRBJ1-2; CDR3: ASSKTGDYGYT
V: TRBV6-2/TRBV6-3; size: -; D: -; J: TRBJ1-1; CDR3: ASSLRGFGEAF
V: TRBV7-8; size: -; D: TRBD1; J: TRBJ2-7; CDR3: ASSFDRVYEQY
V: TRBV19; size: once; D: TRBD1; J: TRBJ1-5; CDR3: ASSPGQGQPQH
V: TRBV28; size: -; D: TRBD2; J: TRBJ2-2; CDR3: ASSLELAEMSTGELF
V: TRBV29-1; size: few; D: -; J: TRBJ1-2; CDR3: SVGDTWGGYT